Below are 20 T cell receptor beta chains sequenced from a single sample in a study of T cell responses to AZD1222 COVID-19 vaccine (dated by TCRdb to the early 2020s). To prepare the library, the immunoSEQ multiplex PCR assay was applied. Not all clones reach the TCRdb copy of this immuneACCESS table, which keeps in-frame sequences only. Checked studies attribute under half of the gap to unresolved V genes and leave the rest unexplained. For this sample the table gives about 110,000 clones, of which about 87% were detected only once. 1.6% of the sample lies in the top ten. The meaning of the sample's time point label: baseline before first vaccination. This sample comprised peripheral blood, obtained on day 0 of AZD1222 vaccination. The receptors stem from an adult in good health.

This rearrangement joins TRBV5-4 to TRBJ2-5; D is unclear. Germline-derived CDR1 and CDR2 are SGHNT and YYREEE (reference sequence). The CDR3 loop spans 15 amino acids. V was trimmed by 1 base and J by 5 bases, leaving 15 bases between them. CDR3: CASSLQMQGGETQYF. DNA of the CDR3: TGTGCCAGCAGCTTGCAGATGCAAGGTGGGGAGACCCAGTACTTC.

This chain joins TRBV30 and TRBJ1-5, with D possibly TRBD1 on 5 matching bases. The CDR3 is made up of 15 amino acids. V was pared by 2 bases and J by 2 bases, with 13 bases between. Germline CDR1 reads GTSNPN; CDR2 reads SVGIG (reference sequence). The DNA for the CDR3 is TGTGCCTGGAGTTGGGGGGGAATGGGCAATCAGCCCCAGCATTTT. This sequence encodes CAWSWGGMGNQPQHF.

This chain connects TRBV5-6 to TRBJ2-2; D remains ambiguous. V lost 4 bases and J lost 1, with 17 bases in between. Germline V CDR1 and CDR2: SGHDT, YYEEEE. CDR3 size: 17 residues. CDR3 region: CASSHGVPPGNTGELFF. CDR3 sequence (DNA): TGTGCCAGCAGCCATGGGGTCCCTCCAGGGAACACCGGGGAGCTGTTTTTT.

CDR3 amino acids: CASSVVSGRPEAFF. In nucleotides, the CDR3 is TGTGCCAGCAGCGTAGTTTCTGGGCGGCCTGAAGCTTTCTTT. The chain has TRBV9 and TRBJ1-1; D gene unclear. The CDR3 totals 14 residues. Per germline, CDR1 SGDLS and CDR2 YYNGEE. V was cut by 0 bases and J by 6 bases, with 12 bases left in between.

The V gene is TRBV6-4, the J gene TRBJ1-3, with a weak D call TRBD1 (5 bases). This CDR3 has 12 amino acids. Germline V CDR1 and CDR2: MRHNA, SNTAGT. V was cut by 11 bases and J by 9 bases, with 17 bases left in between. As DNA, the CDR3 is TGTGCCGCGATTGGGGCCGGGTGCACCATATATTTT. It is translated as CAAIGAGCTIYF.

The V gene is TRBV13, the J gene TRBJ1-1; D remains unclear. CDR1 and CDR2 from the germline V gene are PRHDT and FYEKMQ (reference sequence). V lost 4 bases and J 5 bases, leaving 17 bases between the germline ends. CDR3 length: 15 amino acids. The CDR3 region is CASSSRGMMGTEAFF. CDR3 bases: TGTGCCAGCAGCTCAAGAGGGATGATGGGGACTGAAGCTTTCTTT.

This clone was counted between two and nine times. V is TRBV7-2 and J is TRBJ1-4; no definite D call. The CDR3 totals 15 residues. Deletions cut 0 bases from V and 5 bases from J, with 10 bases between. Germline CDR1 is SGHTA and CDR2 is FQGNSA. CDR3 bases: TGTGCCAGCAGCTTAGCGGGATCAAGAAATGAAAAACTGTTTTTT. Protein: CASSLAGSRNEKLFF.

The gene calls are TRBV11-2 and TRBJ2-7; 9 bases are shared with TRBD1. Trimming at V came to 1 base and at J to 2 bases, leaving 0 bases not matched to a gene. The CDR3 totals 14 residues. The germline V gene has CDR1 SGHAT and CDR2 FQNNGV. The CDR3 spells CASSLGTGAYEQYF. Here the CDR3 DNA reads TGTGCCAGCAGCTTAGGGACAGGGGCCTACGAGCAGTACTTC.

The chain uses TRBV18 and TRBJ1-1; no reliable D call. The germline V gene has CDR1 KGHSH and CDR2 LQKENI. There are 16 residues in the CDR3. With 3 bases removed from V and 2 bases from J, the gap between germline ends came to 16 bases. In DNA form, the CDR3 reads TGTGCCAGCTCACCCTTAGGAAGGCGAGTTAACACTGAAGCTTTCTTT. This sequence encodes CASSPLGRRVNTEAFF.

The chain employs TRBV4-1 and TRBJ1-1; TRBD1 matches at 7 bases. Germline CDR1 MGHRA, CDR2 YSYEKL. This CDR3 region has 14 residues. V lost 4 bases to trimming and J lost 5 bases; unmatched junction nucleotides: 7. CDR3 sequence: CASSRDRENTEAFF. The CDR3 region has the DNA TGCGCCAGCAGCCGCGACAGGGAAAATACTGAAGCTTTCTTT.

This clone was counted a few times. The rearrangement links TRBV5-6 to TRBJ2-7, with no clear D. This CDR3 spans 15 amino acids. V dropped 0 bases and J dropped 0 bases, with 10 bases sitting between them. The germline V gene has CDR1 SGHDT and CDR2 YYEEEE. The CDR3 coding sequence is TGTGCCAGCAGCTTGGGCGCCACGAGCTCCTACGAGCAGTACTTC. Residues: CASSLGATSSYEQYF.

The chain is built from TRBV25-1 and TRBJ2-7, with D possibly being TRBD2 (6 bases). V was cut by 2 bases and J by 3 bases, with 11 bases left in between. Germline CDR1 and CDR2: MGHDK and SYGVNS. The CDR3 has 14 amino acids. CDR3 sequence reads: CASSETGDLYEQYF. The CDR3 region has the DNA TGTGCCAGCAGTGAAACGGGAGATCTCTACGAGCAGTACTTC.

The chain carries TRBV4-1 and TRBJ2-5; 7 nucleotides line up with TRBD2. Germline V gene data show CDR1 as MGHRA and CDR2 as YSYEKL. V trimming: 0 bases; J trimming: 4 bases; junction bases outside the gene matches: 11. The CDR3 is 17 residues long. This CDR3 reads CASSQDGPAGWGETQYF. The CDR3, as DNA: TGCGCCAGCAGCCAAGATGGGCCAGCGGGGTGGGGAGAGACCCAGTACTTC.

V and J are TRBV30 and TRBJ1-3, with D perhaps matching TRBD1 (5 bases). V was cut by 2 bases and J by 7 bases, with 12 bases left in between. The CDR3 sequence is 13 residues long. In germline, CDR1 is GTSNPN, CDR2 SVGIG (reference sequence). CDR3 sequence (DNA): TGTGCCTGGAGTTCAGGGCCAGGGAACACCATATATTTT. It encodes CAWSSGPGNTIYF. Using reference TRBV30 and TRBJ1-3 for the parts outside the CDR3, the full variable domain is SQTIHQWPATLVQPVGSPLSLECTVEGTSNPNLYWYRQAAGRGLQLLFYSVGIGQISSEVPQNLSASRPQDRQFILSSKKLLLSDSGFYLCAWSSGPGNTIYFGEGSWLTVV.

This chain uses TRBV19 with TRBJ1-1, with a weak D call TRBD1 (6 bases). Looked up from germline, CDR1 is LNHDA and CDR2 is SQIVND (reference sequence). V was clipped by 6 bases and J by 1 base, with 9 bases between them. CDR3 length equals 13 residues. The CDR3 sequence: CASRTGQNTEAFF. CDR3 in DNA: TGTGCCAGTAGGACAGGACAGAACACTGAAGCTTTCTTT.

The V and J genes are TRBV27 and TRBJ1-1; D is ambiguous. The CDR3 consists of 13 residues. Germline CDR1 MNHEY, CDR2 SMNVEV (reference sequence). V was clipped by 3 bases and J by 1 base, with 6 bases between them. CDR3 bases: TGTGCCAGCAGTTTTACGGGGAACACTGAAGCTTTCTTT. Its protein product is CASSFTGNTEAFF.

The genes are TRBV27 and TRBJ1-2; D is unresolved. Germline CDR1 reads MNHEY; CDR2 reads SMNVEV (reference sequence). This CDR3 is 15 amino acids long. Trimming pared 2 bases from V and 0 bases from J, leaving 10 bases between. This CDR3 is CASSLLPNSNYGYTF. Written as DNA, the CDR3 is TGTGCCAGCAGTTTACTACCCAACTCTAACTATGGCTACACCTTC.

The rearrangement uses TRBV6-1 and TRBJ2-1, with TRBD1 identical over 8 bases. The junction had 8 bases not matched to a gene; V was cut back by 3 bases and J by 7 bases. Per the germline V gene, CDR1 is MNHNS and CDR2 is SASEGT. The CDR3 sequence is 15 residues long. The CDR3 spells CASSDRGTGINEQFF. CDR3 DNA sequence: TGTGCCAGCAGTGACAGGGGGACAGGTATTAATGAGCAGTTCTTC.

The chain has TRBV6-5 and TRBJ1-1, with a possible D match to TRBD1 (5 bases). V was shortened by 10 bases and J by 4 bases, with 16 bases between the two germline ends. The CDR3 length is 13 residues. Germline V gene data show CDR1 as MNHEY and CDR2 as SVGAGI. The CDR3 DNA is TGTGCCACCCTAACGGGCAGGGCCACTGAAGCTTTCTTT. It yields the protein CATLTGRATEAFF.

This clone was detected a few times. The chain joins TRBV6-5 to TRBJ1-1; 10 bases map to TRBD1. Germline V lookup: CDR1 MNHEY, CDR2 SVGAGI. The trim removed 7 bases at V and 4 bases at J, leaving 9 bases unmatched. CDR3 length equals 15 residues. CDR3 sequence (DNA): TGTGCCAGCACCGTGGACAGGGGGATAGGCACTGAAGCTTTCTTT. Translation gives CASTVDRGIGTEAFF.